What follows are 31 T cell receptor beta chains derived from one specimen sequenced in a study of beta chain features in type 1 diabetes. Study results and caveats: The study found moderately but significantly shorter TCRB CDR3s in all four CD4+ subsets of Type 1 diabetes patients.

The entirety of the isolated RNA underwent reverse transcription, so expressed TCRB transcripts were sequenced. The table came from immunoSEQ multiplex PCR; TCRdb's copy has only in-frame clones and leaves some out. The repertoire holds fewer than 16,000 clones, with around 69% as singletons. These receptors have no identified antigens. Sequencing used stem cell memory CD4+ T cells from blood. Source of these receptors: a woman aged 18-29 years with type 1 diabetes.

This clone occurred once. The V call is TRBV5-1, the J call TRBJ2-1; 7 nucleotides line up with TRBD1. CDR1 is SGHRS and CDR2 is YFSETQ in the germline V gene. V gave up 2 bases and J gave up 8 bases; unmatched junction bases: 7. The CDR3 contains 14 residues. CDR3 nucleotides: TGCGCCAGCAGCTTCCGACAGGGCGGTTATGAGCAGTTCTTC. It translates to CASSFRQGGYEQFF.

This clone was counted a few times. The gene calls are TRBV19 and TRBJ2-1, with TRBD2 matching over 10 bases. V shed 6 bases and J 16 bases; nucleotides not matched to a gene: 12. The CDR3 length is 13 residues. Per germline, CDR1 LNHDA and CDR2 SQIVND (reference sequence). CDR3 in DNA: TGTGCCAGTAGACAGCGGGAGGGCCTGTTGATTTTCTTC. Its protein is CASRQREGLLIFF.

The chain employs TRBV11-2 and TRBJ1-1; the D gene is possibly TRBD1 (5 bases). The germline CDR1 and CDR2 sequences are SGHAT and FQNNGV. This CDR3 is built from 13 residues. Trimming removed 0 bases at V and 6 bases at J, with 8 bases between. The DNA of the CDR3 is TGTGCCAGCAGCTTAGATCGGGGGTCTGAAGCTTTCTTT. Translating it yields CASSLDRGSEAFF.

This chain joins TRBV10-3 and TRBJ2-2; weak D call: TRBD1 (6 bases). The CDR3 spans 13 residues. CDR1 is ENHRY and CDR2 is SYGVKD in the germline V gene. V was pared by 6 bases and J by 4 bases, with 9 bases between. The CDR3 bases are TGTGCCATCAGGACAGGTTCCACCGGGGAGCTGTTTTTT. Its translation: CAIRTGSTGELFF.

The CDR3 spells CASSRMAEQFF. The CDR3 coding sequence is TGTGCCAGCAGCCGTATGGCTGAGCAGTTCTTC. The chain uses TRBV11-3 and TRBJ2-1; D gene unclear. Trimming removed 5 bases at V and 9 bases at J, with 8 bases between. Germline CDR1 SGHNT, CDR2 YENEEA. The CDR3 runs 11 residues.

The chain combines TRBV7-9 with TRBJ2-5; weak D call: TRBD2 (6 bases). The CDR3 is 16 amino acids. The germline V gene encodes CDR1 SEHNR and CDR2 FQNEAQ (reference sequence). The ends were cut back, 5 bases at V and 5 bases at J, with 21 bases in the middle. This CDR3 is CASSRRLVNSIETQYF. CDR3 nucleotides: TGTGCCAGCAGCCGCCGACTAGTTAATAGCATCGAGACCCAGTACTTC.

This rearrangement joins TRBV27 to TRBJ1-4; D call uncertain. The germline V and J ends were trimmed by 4 bases and 8 bases, with 14 bases remaining between them. This CDR3 has 14 residues. Per germline, CDR1 MNHEY and CDR2 SMNVEV (reference sequence). For the CDR3, the DNA is TGTGCCAGCAGTTACCTGGGAGGAAGGGAAAAACTGTTTTTT. Its protein product is CASSYLGGREKLFF.

This clone has just one count. The rearrangement joins TRBV12-5 to TRBJ1-1; 8 bases line up with TRBD1. The V and J ends lost 0 bases and 7 bases, in that order; junction bases with no gene match: 10. This CDR3 region has 16 residues. Germline CDR1 LGHNT, CDR2 FRNRAP. The CDR3 bases are TGTGCTAGTGGTTTGGTACAGGGGGGCAGGGTTCATGAAGCTTTCTTT. It codes for CASGLVQGGRVHEAFF.

This clone was found a few times. V and J are TRBV6-5 and TRBJ2-5; 10 nucleotides match TRBD2. TRBJ2-7 explains the end of the DNA better; the J call may be wrong. Per the germline V gene, CDR1 is MNHEY and CDR2 is SVGAGI. The CDR3 runs to 15 residues. The CDR3 bases are TGTGCCAGCAGGCGCGGGCTAGCGGGAGCCTACGAGCAGTACTTC. Residues: CASRRGLAGAYEQYF.

This chain connects TRBV7-9 to TRBJ2-1, with a tentative D call TRBD2 (6 bases). The CDR3 is made up of 18 amino acids. The germline V and J ends were trimmed by 3 bases and 7 bases, with 25 bases remaining between them. Germline CDR1 and CDR2: SEHNR and FQNEAQ (reference sequence). The DNA for the CDR3 is TGTGCCAGCAGCTTTGCGCCGGGAATTGGGGGGAGTGCGAATGAGCAGTTCTTC. Its translation is CASSFAPGIGGSANEQFF.

This chain uses TRBV4-1 with TRBJ2-1; TRBD1 matches at 8 bases. J was trimmed by 9 bases and V by 1 base; bases with no gene match: 5. CDR1 is MGHRA, CDR2 YSYEKL, per germline. The length of the CDR3 is 14 residues. The CDR3 nucleotides read TGCGCCAGCAGCCAAGCGCCAGGGGGCGGTGAGCAGTTCTTC. This translates into CASSQAPGGGEQFF.

The chain links TRBV7-9 to TRBJ2-7, with 10 bases that match TRBD2. V was clipped by 5 bases and J by 5 bases; unmatched bases: 6. The germline gives CDR1 SEHNR, CDR2 FQNEAQ (reference sequence). The CDR3 covers 14 residues. The CDR3 loop reads CASSPLAGGNEQYF. The CDR3 DNA reads TGTGCCAGCAGCCCATTAGCGGGAGGCAACGAGCAGTACTTC.

This clone was observed a few times. The rearrangement links TRBV5-4 to TRBJ1-3, with 7 bases identical to TRBD1. The CDR3 extends over 13 amino acids. Germline assignment: CDR1 SGHNT and CDR2 YYREEE (reference sequence). The trim removed 4 bases at V and 7 bases at J, leaving 5 bases unmatched. CDR3 nucleotides: TGTGCCAGCAGCCCTGACAGGGCGAACACCATATATTTT. Protein sequence: CASSPDRANTIYF.

V usage is TRBV6-5 and J usage is TRBJ2-4, with D uncertain. With 5 bases removed from V and 0 bases from J, the gap between germline ends came to 11 bases. This CDR3 is 15 amino acids long. Germline values: CDR1 MNHEY, CDR2 SVGAGI. CDR3 protein: CASSGTELAKNIQYF. CDR3 bases: TGTGCCAGCAGTGGAACAGAGTTAGCCAAAAACATTCAGTACTTC.

The chain carries TRBV6-5 and TRBJ2-3; TRBD2 aligns across 7 bases. CDR1 and CDR2 from the germline V gene are MNHEY and SVGAGI. This CDR3 has 15 amino acids. J was trimmed by 3 bases and V by 2 bases; bases with no gene match: 5. CDR3 coding DNA: TGTGCCAGCAGTTACGGCGGGAGCGGGACAGATACGCAGTATTTT. Protein product: CASSYGGSGTDTQYF.

V usage is TRBV5-6 and J usage is TRBJ2-2, with D maybe TRBD1 (6 bases). Germline lookup yields CDR1 SGHDT and CDR2 YYEEEE. Trimming cost V 0 bases and J 5 bases, with 8 bases left between them. This CDR3 spans 14 amino acids. The CDR3 region is CASSLVGGTGELFF. The CDR3 DNA is TGTGCCAGCAGCTTGGTAGGGGGAACCGGGGAGCTGTTTTTT.

V is TRBV21-1 and J is TRBJ2-7; TRBD2, as called in the table, went unchecked against the DNA. TRBV21-1 is a pseudogene locus. The CDR3 runs 16 residues. For the CDR3, the DNA is TGTGCCAGCAGCAATGGGTCTAGCGGTCGCTCCTACGAGCAGTACGTC. Amino acids: CASSNGSSGRSYEQYV.

This chain links TRBV7-9 with TRBJ2-3; D might be TRBD2 (5 bases). Germline lookup yields CDR1 SEHNR and CDR2 FQNEAQ (reference sequence). CDR3 length equals 15 residues. V was trimmed by 0 bases and J by 6 bases, leaving 13 bases between them. The CDR3 loop reads CASSLAGVLWDTQYF. CDR3 sequence (DNA): TGTGCCAGCAGCTTAGCGGGAGTCTTATGGGATACGCAGTATTTT.

The chain joins TRBV28 to TRBJ1-1, with D hard to call. Germline lookup yields CDR1 MDHEN and CDR2 SYDVKM. Trimming took 2 bases from V and 4 from J, leaving 11 bases between them. This CDR3 is built from 14 residues. The CDR3 bases are TGTGCCAGCAGTTTAACGGGTTTCGGCACTGAAGCTTTCTTT. It codes for CASSLTGFGTEAFF.

This sequence joins TRBV11-2 and TRBJ1-2; a weak D match, TRBD1 (5 bases). The CDR3 has 14 residues. Trimming took off 5 bases at V and 2 bases at J, with 12 bases between the two ends. Germline V CDR1 and CDR2: SGHAT, FQNNGV. DNA for the CDR3: TGTGCCAGCAGCGGGGCAGGGTTGAACTATGGCTACACCTTC. It specifies CASSGAGLNYGYTF. Full variable domain (outside the CDR3, taken from reference TRBV11-2 and TRBJ1-2): EAGVAQSPRYKIIEKRQSVAFWCNPISGHATLYWYQQILGQGPKLLIQFQNNGVVDDSQLPKDRFSAERLKGVDSTLKIQPAKLEDSAVYLCASSGAGLNYGYTFGSGTRLTVV.

The rearrangement links TRBV11-2 to TRBJ2-3, with 11 bases that match TRBD2. The trim removed 5 bases at V and 5 bases at J, leaving 9 bases unmatched. CDR3 length: 16 amino acids. Germline-derived CDR1 and CDR2 are SGHAT and FQNNGV. The CDR3 here is CASSPLAGGSLDTQYF. The DNA for the CDR3 is TGTGCCAGCAGCCCATTAGCGGGAGGGTCGTTAGATACGCAGTATTTT.

The rearrangement links TRBV21-1 to TRBJ2-7; the D call in the table, TRBD2, was not verified against the DNA. TRBV21-1 is a pseudogene. CDR3 size: 15 residues. The CDR3 is CASSKSSGPTYEQYV. CDR3 DNA: TGTGCCAGCAGCAAATCAAGCGGGCCGACCTACGAGCAGTACGTC.

V gene TRBV6-6 combines with J gene TRBJ2-1; 13 bases are a match to TRBD2. Trimming removed 4 bases from V and 10 bases from J; junction bases left unmatched: 7. CDR1 MNHNY and CDR2 SVGAGI come from the germline V gene (reference sequence). The CDR3 consists of 15 residues. CDR3 bases: TGTGCCAGCAGTTTACTAGCGGGAGGGTTGGGGGAGCAGTTCTTC. Protein: CASSLLAGGLGEQFF.

The table lists this clone with a few counts. The V call is TRBV6-5, the J call TRBJ1-1, with a possible D match to TRBD1 (6 bases). The CDR3 runs 13 residues. Germline values: CDR1 MNHEY, CDR2 SVGAGI. V gave up 6 bases and J gave up 3 bases, with 11 bases separating them. The CDR3 nucleotides read TGTGCCAGCAGGCGAAACAGGGACACTGAAGCTTTCTTT. Translating it yields CASRRNRDTEAFF.

The V call is TRBV6-6, the J call TRBJ2-7; D is undetermined. Trimming took 6 bases from V and 3 from J, leaving 15 bases between them. CDR3 length equals 14 residues. Germline V gene data show CDR1 as MNHNY and CDR2 as SVGAGI (reference sequence). The CDR3 loop is CASRTGGTLYEQYV. CDR3 in DNA: TGTGCCAGCAGAACCGGCGGAACTCTCTACGAGCAGTACGTC.

The J gene is TRBJ2-7, the V gene TRBV19, with TRBD2 matching 7 bases. This CDR3 is built from 14 residues. The junction had 9 bases not matched to a gene; V was cut back by 9 bases and J by 1 base. Germline V CDR1 and CDR2: LNHDA, SQIVND (reference sequence). The CDR3 nucleotides are TGTGCCAGAGTACGACGGGAGGCTTCCTACGAGCAGTACGTC. Its protein product is CARVRREASYEQYV.

Only a few counts were recorded for this clone. The chain links TRBV7-8 to TRBJ2-6; 7 positions match TRBD1. Germline V gene sequence: CDR1 SGHVS, CDR2 FQNEAQ. The CDR3 length is 19 residues. V lost 6 bases to trimming and J lost 0 bases; unmatched junction nucleotides: 14. The CDR3 here is CASRYTYGQVLSGANVLTF. The CDR3 coding sequence is TGTGCCAGCAGATACACGTACGGACAGGTTCTCTCTGGGGCCAACGTCCTGACTTTC.

The CDR3 bases are TGCAGCGTACCGGGACAGGTGGTCCATGAGCAGTTCTTC. Protein sequence: CSVPGQVVHEQFF. The chain couples TRBV29-1 to TRBJ2-1, with 8 bases aligning to TRBD1. The trim removed 6 bases at V and 8 bases at J, leaving 9 bases unmatched. The CDR3 spans 13 residues. The germline V gene encodes CDR1 SQVTM and CDR2 ANQGSEA.

This clone was seen just once. The chain couples TRBV30 to TRBJ2-1; TRBD2 aligns across 14 bases. With V trimmed by 5 bases and J by 15 bases, 9 bases remained unmatched. Germline assignment: CDR1 GTSNPN and CDR2 SVGIG (reference sequence). The CDR3 runs to 13 residues. In nucleotides, the CDR3 is TGTGCCTGGGGGGGGACTAGCGGGAGAGTTCCGTTCTTC. Translating gives CAWGGTSGRVPFF.

This sequence joins TRBV7-2 and TRBJ2-5; D remains ambiguous. Per the germline V gene, CDR1 is SGHTA and CDR2 is FQGNSA. V lost 3 bases to trimming and J lost 2 bases, with 10 bases between them. CDR3 length equals 14 residues. Here the CDR3 reads CASSFIGAQETQYF. The CDR3 coding sequence is TGTGCCAGCAGCTTTATAGGAGCTCAAGAGACCCAGTACTTC.

The rearrangement joins TRBV28 to TRBJ1-2, with 8 positions matching TRBD1. V was pared by 6 bases and J by 7 bases, with 13 bases of the junction left unmatched. Germline CDR1 and CDR2: MDHEN and SYDVKM. CDR3 length equals 15 residues. The CDR3 DNA is TGTGCCAGCAGCGGGACCAGGGGGCGCATCGGTGGCTACACCTTC. Its translation: CASSGTRGRIGGYTF.